This T cell receptor (beta chain) was obtained from a study of blood T cell repertoires in COVID-19 (dated by TCRdb to 2019 to 2021). Turning to the overall study: Collaborator samples came from the United States, Italy and Spain and covered acute and convalescent phases of COVID-19. The prospective study material was composed of cDNA or gDNA derived from T cells, B-cell-depleted T cells, or PBMCs. Deeply sampled blood TCRbeta repertoires from subjects exposed to, actively infected with, or recovered from COVID-19 were included in the dataset. The repertoires were released in a freely available public database meant as a resource for research on the immune response to SARS-CoV-2. Samples came from the ongoing ImmuneRACE study (first 160 participants) plus 1,254 subjects from 6 global collaborators. Nearly every sample came with metadata listing a de-identified subject ID, COVID-19 status, age in years and sex. HLA class I and class II types, where available, came from metadata supplied by the sample provider rather than from assay-based typing. The study at large found these results: How much clinical and demographic metadata was included differed by source and by participant, and the metadata was provided uncurated.

Each collaborating institution followed its own protocols to collect whole blood in K2EDTA tubes. For TCRbeta analysis, collaborator samples were shipped as frozen whole blood, as isolated PBMCs, or as DNA extracted from either sample type. CDR1 and CDR2 are read off the germline V gene as SGHDN and FVKESK. Counted from cysteine to phenylalanine, this CDR3 has 17 amino acids. Of the read, only the CDR3 DNA is kept; its 51 bases are in frame from base 1. Trimming costs V 4 bases and J 4 bases, and their ends lie 17 bases apart. As concerns this clone: There is no known antigen for this receptor. No base-level quality is on record; no much larger clone is a single base apart.

TCRbeta CDR3 regions were amplified from genomic DNA using the immunoSEQ Assay, a bias-controlled multiplex PCR. From the authors' description of their analysis: The number of nucleated cells in each sample was estimated from the amplification of reference gene primers within the assay. To quantify the absolute abundance of each unique TCRbeta CDR3 rearrangement, sequence reads were collapsed and filtered. For each sample, productive Simpson clonality was calculated as the square root of Simpson's diversity index over productive rearrangements. The table comes from immuneACCESS by way of TCRdb, which keeps in-frame sequences with V and J called. Part of the clones is missing from these tables; in studies checked, under half for an unresolved V gene and the rest for unknown reasons. V, J and clone size were drawn from that table, and D and trimming were deduced from the DNA. The sample table records 400,000 to 550,000 clones; 75% to 90% of these occur just once. Of the sample, about 4.3% falls within the top ten clones.

Sequencing input: peripheral blood. The receptor chain draws on TRBV14 and TRBJ1-6, and possibly TRBD1, on 5 matching bases. This sequence originates from a young woman with acute or convalescent COVID-19. In nucleotide form, the sequence is TGTGCCAGCAGCCCCCAGGGCGGAAGAGGTTATAATTCACCCCTCCACTTT. It translates as CASSPQGGRGYNSPLHF.